This T cell receptor beta chain was sequenced for a study of ipilimumab plus nivolumab after autologous stem cell transplantation. For the study at large: Myeloma patients were high-risk transplant-naive or relapsed within 3 years of first autologous transplant.

Starting 14 to 28 days after autologous transplant, ipilimumab 1 mg/kg was given. Patients received nivolumab 3 mg/kg at weeks 1, 4, 7, 10, then fortnightly to week 26. Findings and limits, study-wide: TCR repertoire, Treg phenotype and gut microbiota reportedly support more study of this approach.

Germline lookup yields CDR1 SGHRS and CDR2 YFSETQ. The V and J ends lost 4 bases and 6 bases, in that order; junction bases with no gene match: 4. This CDR3 has 13 amino acids. With respect to this clone: Antigen: not known.

Assay used: immunoSEQ multiplex PCR; TCRdb lists only in-frame clones, some missing. The data hold about 40,000 clones, with 92% observed a single time. This receptor was taken from a male donor with multiple myeloma. The input for sequencing was PBMCs, taken in a trial of ipilimumab plus nivolumab as post-transplant consolidation. This chain links TRBV5-1 with TRBJ2-1; TRBD1 matches 7 bases. The CDR3 region is CASSPDRANEQFF. In nucleotides, the CDR3 is TGCGCCAGCAGCCCCGACAGGGCCAATGAGCAGTTCTTC.